The T cell receptor beta chain under discussion was sequenced for a study of quantifying T cell responses using KT2 cells. Study overall: cDNA was made from DNase-treated RNA using alpha and beta constant primers. The second PCR ran as a qPCR until a predetermined fluorescence threshold was reached. Regarding the study as a whole: The number of KT2 alpha and beta sequences was a linear function of input KT2 cells.

Comments on this clonotype: Antigen specificity is unknown.

Fixed numbers of PBMC received varying amounts of KT2 cells. The CDR3 extends over 16 amino acids. V lost 4 bases to trimming and J lost 0 bases; unmatched junction nucleotides: 8. Germline V gene data show CDR1 as MNHEY and CDR2 as SMNVEV (reference sequence). An oligo carrying a UMI was ligated to the cDNA 3' end. An equimolar mix of RC1.1 and RC1.2 primed the beta chain across TRBC1 and TRBC2. Starting with the second PCR, alpha and beta TCR chains went through separate processing. MiXCR, applied by TCRdb to the UMI-ligation and nested PCR reads, yields one record per CDR3 protein. Altogether over 25,000 distinct CDR3 sequences are present, 10% being singletons, with the ten largest covering 8.5% to 10%.

This sequence was found in a human donor. V and J are TRBV27 and TRBJ2-5; TRBD2 matches at 7 bases. Sequencing was carried out using PBMCs spiked with cells of the T cell clone KT2. Here the CDR3 DNA reads TGTGCCAGCAGTTCTCTCGCAGCGGGGTACCAAGAGACCCAGTACTTC. Encoded protein: CASSSLAAGYQETQYF.